These T cell receptor beta chains were read from a single sample in a study of T cell changes during pregnancy in multiple sclerosis. The data were produced by immunoSEQ multiplex PCR, yet TCRdb's version contains in-frame clones alone and is incomplete. This sample carries 50,000 to 65,000 clones, 85% to 95% of them seen once, and the ten largest clones take more than 3%. Here the sequenced sample was CD8+ T cells from peripheral blood mononuclear cells, taken in the second trimester of pregnancy. All receptors derive from a female donor with multiple sclerosis, enrolled in a pregnancy study. The CDR3 runs from the conserved cysteine through the conserved F or W. A D gene is named only where the DNA matches it firmly. Expanded clones get a size class; other rows say once, few or many, or leave the size out.

v_call,d_call,clone_size,j_call,cdr3_nt,cdr3_aa
TRBV27,-,-,TRBJ2-3,TGTGCCAGCAGTTTGGGGGGGGCTTACGAAGATACGCAGTATTTT,CASSLGGAYEDTQYF
TRBV19,-,-,TRBJ1-4,TGTGCCAGTAGGGGGTGGACAGACGACATTACCATGAATGAAAAACTGTTTTTT,CASRGWTDDITMNEKLFF
TRBV28,TRBD2,-,TRBJ2-3,TGTGCCAGCAGGTCGACTAGCGGCTCCTTCACAGATACGCAGTATTTT,CASRSTSGSFTDTQYF
TRBV27,-,-,TRBJ1-5,TGTGCCAGCACCCAGGGGTTTGGTCAGCCCCAGCATTTT,CASTQGFGQPQHF
TRBV5-4,-,-,TRBJ1-2,TGTGCCAGCAGCCGTGCGGGGGGCGGCTATGGCTACACCTTC,CASSRAGGGYGYTF
TRBV6-5,-,-,TRBJ1-4,TGTGCCAGCAGTTCAGGGTTAGGCGAAAAACTGTTTTTT,CASSSGLGEKLFF
TRBV7-9,-,-,TRBJ1-5,TGTGCCAGCAGCCAGGGTAGTGGAAATCAGCCCCAGCATTTT,CASSQGSGNQPQHF
TRBV13,-,-,TRBJ2-7,TGTGCCAGCAGCTTAGGCCCCACCTACGAGCAGTACTTC,CASSLGPTYEQYF
TRBV2,-,once,TRBJ1-5,TGTGCCAGCAGTGACGTACGGGGGTCGGGTCAGCCCCAGCATTTT,CASSDVRGSGQPQHF
TRBV4-3,TRBD1,-,TRBJ2-7,TGCGCCAGCAGCCAAGATCGGGGACAGGGAGTCTACGAGCAGTACTTC,CASSQDRGQGVYEQYF
TRBV11-2,-,-,TRBJ2-7,TGTGCCAGCAGCTTAGGTCTAGAGAGGGTCTACGAGCAGTACTTC,CASSLGLERVYEQYF
TRBV27,-,-,TRBJ2-7,TGTGCCAGCAGGGTAGGGGGGGGAGGCGAGCAGTACTTC,CASRVGGGGEQYF
TRBV29-1,-,-,TRBJ1-2,TGCAGCGTTGAAGATCGGGGGGCGCATGGCTACACCTTC,CSVEDRGAHGYTF
TRBV11-2,TRBD2,once,TRBJ2-2,TGTGCCAGCAGCTTCACTAGCGGGAGTGTGGGGGGGGAGCTGTTTTTT,CASSFTSGSVGGELFF
TRBV4-1,-,-,TRBJ2-7,TGCGCCAGCAGCCAAGATATCGGCCCGGGAGTGTCCTACGAGCAGTACTTC,CASSQDIGPGVSYEQYF
TRBV9,-,once,TRBJ2-7,TGTGCCAGCGGGGGGACTCGATCCTACGAGCAGTACTTC,CASGGTRSYEQYF
TRBV27,-,-,TRBJ2-1,TGTGCCAGCAGTTCCCGGGGAAATGAGCAGTTCTTC,CASSSRGNEQFF
TRBV5-1,-,-,TRBJ2-3,TGCGCCAACAGCTTGGCACTCGATGGCGGAGATACGCAGTATTTT,CANSLALDGGDTQYF
TRBV27,TRBD2,-,TRBJ2-1,TGTGCCAGCAGTTTAGCTAGCGGGAGGGCCATGCATGAGCAGTTCTTC,CASSLASGRAMHEQFF
TRBV28,TRBD2,-,TRBJ2-1,TGTGCCAGCAGTTTAGGTCTAGCGGGGGCCTCCTACAATGAGCAGTTCTTC,CASSLGLAGASYNEQFF
TRBV25-1,-,-,TRBJ1-6,TGTGCCAGCAGTTTCAGGGTTGATTCACCCCTCCACTTT,CASSFRVDSPLHF
TRBV19,-,-,TRBJ2-7,TGTGCCAGTAGTGCCAAGCTGCACTACGAGCAGTACTTC,CASSAKLHYEQYF